Detailed here is one T cell receptor (beta chain). This entry comes from a study of blood T cells in healthy people across ages. The CDR3 sequence is 14 residues long. The V segment lost 7 bases and the J segment 11 bases; nucleotides outside the gene matches: 16. Germline-derived CDR1 and CDR2 are MNHEY and SVGEGT. For the second PCR, which ran for about 6 to 11 cycles, a sample-barcoded 5' primer and a J-beta primer mix were used. Every cDNA was tagged by a template-switch adaptor with 12 random nucleotides. TCRdb re-called the 5' RACE reads with MiXCR, one entry per CDR3 protein. This sample yields 1.4 million or so distinct CDR3 sequences, of which under 55% are seen a single time; just over 4% belongs to the top ten.

The chain uses TRBV6-2 or TRBV6-3 and TRBJ1-1; the match to TRBD1 covers 7 bases. Sequencing input: blood. The source is a woman aged 18-35 years in good health. The CDR3 loop reads CASTFDRAERSAFF. CDR3 DNA: TGTGCCAGCACCTTTGACAGGGCGGAGAGGTCGGCTTTCTTT.